Listed below are T cell receptor beta chains from one sample, sequenced in a study of blood T cell repertoires in COVID-19. Sequenced by immunoSEQ multiplex PCR; TCRdb stores in-frame clones only, minus some. The repertoire has around 100,000 clones, around 88% of them found once; the top ten carry about 3%. The specimen sequenced was peripheral blood. Source of these receptors: a human donor in a cohort sampled during active COVID-19. Both conserved end residues are part of each CDR3. The D gene is left open where the match is weak. The listing skips clone size in some rows; elsewhere it reads once, few, many or a size class.

v_gene: TRBV5-1; d_gene: TRBD1; j_gene: TRBJ2-1; abundance: NA; CDR3aa: CASSLVGQLYNEQFF; CDR3nt: TGCGCCAGCAGCTTGGTGGGACAGCTCTACAATGAGCAGTTCTTC
v_gene: TRBV6-4; d_gene: TRBD1; j_gene: TRBJ2-2; abundance: NA; CDR3aa: CASSGQGQSTGELFF; CDR3nt: TGTGCCAGCAGCGGACAGGGACAATCAACCGGGGAGCTGTTTTTT
v_gene: TRBV3-1/TRBV3-2; d_gene: TRBD2; j_gene: TRBJ2-5; abundance: once; CDR3aa: CASSQVQAGGLERETQYF; CDR3nt: TGTGCCAGCAGCCAAGTTCAGGCGGGGGGGCTAGAGAGAGAGACCCAGTACTTC
v_gene: TRBV5-4; d_gene: NA; j_gene: TRBJ2-7; abundance: NA; CDR3aa: CASSLGGPYEQYF; CDR3nt: TGTGCCAGCAGCCTGGGCGGGCCCTACGAGCAGTACTTC
v_gene: TRBV19; d_gene: TRBD2; j_gene: TRBJ2-3; abundance: NA; CDR3aa: CASSISGGAGGDTQYF; CDR3nt: TGTGCCAGTAGTATAAGCGGGGGGGCCGGAGGAGATACGCAGTATTTT
v_gene: TRBV11-2; d_gene: NA; j_gene: TRBJ1-5; abundance: NA; CDR3aa: CASSLDFQGTQPQHF; CDR3nt: TGTGCCAGCAGCTTAGATTTCCAGGGAACTCAGCCCCAGCATTTT
v_gene: TRBV13; d_gene: TRBD1; j_gene: TRBJ1-6; abundance: NA; CDR3aa: CASSSRTGNSPLHF; CDR3nt: TGTGCCAGCAGCTCGAGGACAGGGAACTCACCCCTCCACTTT
v_gene: TRBV10-1; d_gene: TRBD1; j_gene: TRBJ2-5; abundance: NA; CDR3aa: CASSPGTGVDQTQYF; CDR3nt: TGCGCCAGCAGCCCCGGGACAGGGGTTGACCAGACCCAGTACTTC
v_gene: TRBV5-1; d_gene: NA; j_gene: TRBJ2-3; abundance: NA; CDR3aa: CASSLDRPSTDTQYF; CDR3nt: TGCGCCAGCAGCTTGGACAGGCCTAGCACAGATACGCAGTATTTT
v_gene: TRBV6-1; d_gene: TRBD2; j_gene: TRBJ2-5; abundance: NA; CDR3aa: CASSEARLAGRETQYF; CDR3nt: TGTGCCAGCAGTGAAGCTCGACTAGCGGGGAGGGAGACCCAGTACTTC
v_gene: TRBV28; d_gene: NA; j_gene: TRBJ2-2; abundance: NA; CDR3aa: CASSRETFVGSNTGELFF; CDR3nt: TGTGCCAGCAGCCGGGAGACCTTCGTAGGGTCGAACACCGGGGAGCTGTTTTTT
v_gene: TRBV7-9; d_gene: TRBD1; j_gene: TRBJ1-2; abundance: NA; CDR3aa: CASSFPQQGAAKPEDGYTF; CDR3nt: TGTGCCAGCAGCTTCCCGCAACAGGGGGCGGCGAAGCCGGAAGATGGCTACACCTTC
v_gene: TRBV2; d_gene: NA; j_gene: TRBJ1-1; abundance: NA; CDR3aa: CASSSRRMNTEAFF; CDR3nt: TGTGCCAGCAGCTCGCGGAGAATGAACACTGAAGCTTTCTTT
v_gene: TRBV28; d_gene: TRBD1; j_gene: TRBJ1-1; abundance: NA; CDR3aa: CASSPRQGYISEAFF; CDR3nt: TGTGCCAGCAGTCCTAGACAGGGATATATTTCTGAAGCTTTCTTT
v_gene: TRBV4-2; d_gene: TRBD1; j_gene: TRBJ1-5; abundance: once; CDR3aa: CASSPPRAQGDQPQHF; CDR3nt: TGTGCCAGCAGCCCCCCCCGAGCTCAGGGGGATCAGCCCCAGCATTTT
v_gene: TRBV7-2; d_gene: TRBD2; j_gene: TRBJ2-7; abundance: NA; CDR3aa: CASMSGESYEQYF; CDR3nt: TGTGCCAGCATGAGCGGGGAATCCTACGAGCAGTACTTC